The subject of this entry is one TCR beta chain. In this sample, this clone turned up once. Its antigen is still unknown. Nothing much larger sits one base from this clone, and base qualities are not available. To prepare the library, the immunoSEQ multiplex PCR assay was applied. Regarding the original processing steps: To diagnose cytomegalovirus status from the catalog of TCR beta chain sequences, a statistical classification framework was built. As stored in TCRdb, this immuneACCESS dataset retains in-frame rearrangements with V and J assigned. A fraction of the clones does not appear; measured against another copy, unresolved V genes explain less than half of the discrepancy, and the remainder lacks a known reason. The DNA was the basis for D and trimming; V, J and clone size are from that table. Across this sample there are 100,000 to 150,000 clones, with roughly nine tenths seen only once. The ten largest clones take up around 4.5% of the sample.

This sample was taken from a study of cytomegalovirus exposure and HLA in healthy donors (TCRdb year 2017). The study in broad terms: A later analysis indicated that the 120 validation repertoires were generated on the platform also employed for the 670 or so repertoires of the first cohort. The study was designed to test whether signatures of past pathogen exposure could be identified by cataloging public T cell receptors. Besides the first cohort of approximately 710 subjects, a separate validation cohort made up of over 95 different subjects was used. To predict cytomegalovirus infection status, the study brought together high-throughput TCR immunosequencing, statistical association of individual TCRs with disease status, and machine learning.

A distance of 10 bases separates the germline ends of V and J, which lose 4 bases and 7 bases respectively. CDR1 KGHSH and CDR2 LQKENI are derived from the germline V gene. Taken from cysteine to phenylalanine, the CDR3 has 12 residues. The kept DNA is CDR3 alone, 36 bases in frame from the first base. Separate from the approximately 670-subject first cohort, the validation cohort of around 130 subjects was the group to which the donors belonged. Overall results and qualifications from the work: In both the original and validation cohorts, the classifier was reported to diagnose cytomegalovirus status with high specificity and sensitivity. It was suggested by the authors that the approach could potentially be generalized to other disease states and immunological phenotypes. In a later analysis, TCRs clustered in the first cohort were found to also tend to co-occur in the 120 or so validation repertoires, with 85% to 95% of cluster scores above 0. While some public TCRs were present in many individuals, most TCR sequences turned up only very rarely across donors. The study listed 150 to 200 TCR beta chains as associated with cytomegalovirus. In vitro tests confirmed that a few of the cytomegalovirus-associated TCR beta chains recognize cytomegalovirus antigens. The validation cohort had no HLA typing available for a later analysis, so co-occurrence within that cohort was assessed over all 120 or so repertoires.

The clonotype comes from a man between 18 and 35 years old in good health and CMV-seropositive. The chain uses TRBV18 and TRBJ1-1; no D gene call is confident. Material for sequencing was PBMCs. The bases are TGTGCCAGCTCACGATCTTGGAGTGAAGCTTTCTTT. This is translated as CASSRSWSEAFF.